One sample yielded the 7 T cell receptor beta chains listed below, sequenced in a study of metastatic and nonmetastatic thyroid tumors (TCRdb year 2020). No patient had received any treatment before thyroid surgery. Preparation of the library involved PCR. TCRdb lists the instrument as Illumina HiSeq 4000. TCRdb handled the public reads itself, with Q25 trimming in fastp and clone calling in MiXCR, and kept productive beta chains. This sample is represented by about 40,000 clones; around 10% of them were singletons. Around a quarter of the sample goes to the ten largest clones. The sequencing sample was made of blood. The receptors stem from a female donor with papillary thyroid cancer or a benign thyroid nodule (not recorded which). Some clones in this sample may be carry-over from other donors' samples.

This clone was observed many times. The chain joins TRBV28 to TRBJ2-6; perhaps TRBD2 as D (7 bases). Germline lookup yields CDR1 MDHEN and CDR2 SYDVKM. Trimming took off 6 bases at V and 3 bases at J, with 18 bases between the two ends. CDR3 length equals 17 residues. CDR3 protein: CASSLKLGGGGANVLTF. The DNA for the CDR3 is TGTGCCAGCAGCCTGAAACTAGGGGGGGGTGGGGCCAACGTCCTGACTTTC.

This clone was picked up many times. The CDR3 reads CASDNGETQYF. As DNA, the CDR3 is TGTGCCAGCGACAACGGGGAGACCCAGTACTTC. This sequence joins TRBV6-1 and TRBJ2-5; D ambiguous. Germline assignment: CDR1 MNHNS and CDR2 SASEGT. The V end was cut by 8 bases, the J end by 5 bases, with 9 bases between. This CDR3 spans 11 amino acids.

Ten or more counts support this clone. The chain links TRBV19 to TRBJ2-5, with 7 nucleotides matching TRBD1. V dropped 7 bases and J dropped 6; count of bases not matched to a gene: 8. The germline V gene encodes CDR1 LNHDA and CDR2 SQIVND (reference sequence). There are 13 residues in the CDR3. The CDR3 region has the DNA TGTGCCAGTACCGACAGGGCATCGAAGACCCAGTACTTC. Its translation: CASTDRASKTQYF.

This clone was counted many times. The chain has TRBV3-1 and TRBJ2-4, with D possibly matching TRBD2 (5 bases). V lost 0 bases, J lost 6 bases, and 9 bases lay in between. Looked up from germline, CDR1 is LGHDT and CDR2 is YNNKEL (reference sequence). The CDR3 consists of 14 residues. The CDR3 nucleotides are TGTGCCAGCAGCCAAGAAGGAGAGGGAAACATTCAGTACTTC. This gives the protein CASSQEGEGNIQYF. Looking up the rest from reference TRBV3-1 and TRBJ2-4 gives the full variable domain: DTAVSQTPKYLVTQMGNDKSIKCEQNLGHDTMYWYKQDSKKFLKIMFSYNNKELIINETVPNRFSPKSPDKAHLNLHINSLELGDSAVYFCASSQEGEGNIQYFGAGTRLSVL.

This clone occurred many times. V is TRBV7-2 and J is TRBJ2-3, with a tentative D call TRBD2 (7 bases). The CDR3 is 17 amino acids. CDR1 and CDR2 (germline): SGHTA, FQGNSA. The germline V and J ends were trimmed by 6 bases and 5 bases, with 24 bases remaining between them. CDR3 amino acids: CASRKRGGTFYGDTQYF. DNA for the CDR3: TGTGCCAGCAGGAAAAGGGGGGGGACGTTTTATGGAGATACGCAGTATTTT.

At least ten counts were recorded for this clone. CDR3 bases: TGTGCCAGCAGTTTTTTAGACAGCAGCTCCTACGAGCAGTACTTC. Residues: CASSFLDSSSYEQYF. The chain recombines TRBV6-2 or TRBV6-3 with TRBJ2-7; D might be TRBD1 (5 bases). This CDR3 has 15 residues. The ends were cut back, 4 bases at V and 0 bases at J, with 13 bases in the middle. Per germline, CDR1 MNHEY and CDR2 SVGEGT.

This clone was seen repeatedly, ten times or more. The CDR3: CASSSTLGGGFYTDTQYF. The CDR3, as DNA: TGTGCCAGCAGCTCCACTCTCGGGGGCGGATTTTACACAGATACGCAGTATTTT. V usage is TRBV5-5 and J usage is TRBJ2-3; D is tentatively TRBD1 or TRBD2 (6 bases each). Trimming removed 3 bases from V and 2 bases from J, with 22 bases in between. The CDR3 totals 18 residues. CDR1 is SGHKS and CDR2 is YYEKEE in the germline V gene (reference sequence).